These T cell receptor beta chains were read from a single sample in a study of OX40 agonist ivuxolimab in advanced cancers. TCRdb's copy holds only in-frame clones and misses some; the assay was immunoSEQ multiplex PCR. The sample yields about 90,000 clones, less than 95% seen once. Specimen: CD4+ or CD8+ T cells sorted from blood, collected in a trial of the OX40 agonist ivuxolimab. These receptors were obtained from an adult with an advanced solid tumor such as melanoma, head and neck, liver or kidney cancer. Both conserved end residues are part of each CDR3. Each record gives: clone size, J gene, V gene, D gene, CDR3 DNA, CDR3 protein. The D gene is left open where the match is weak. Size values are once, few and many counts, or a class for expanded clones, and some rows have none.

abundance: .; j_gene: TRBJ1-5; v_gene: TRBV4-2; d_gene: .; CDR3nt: TGTGCCAGCAGCCAAGATACTGGGGACCTGCAATATCAGCCCCAGCATTTT; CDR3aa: CASSQDTGDLQYQPQHF
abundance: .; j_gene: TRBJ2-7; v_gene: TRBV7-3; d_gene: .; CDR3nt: TGTGCCAGCAGCTTAGGCAGAGATTCCTACGAGCAGTACTTC; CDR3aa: CASSLGRDSYEQYF
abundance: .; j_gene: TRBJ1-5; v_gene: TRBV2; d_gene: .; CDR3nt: TGTGCCAGCAGTGAAGAAACAAGGGATTGGAAGCAGCCCCAGCATTTT; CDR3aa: CASSEETRDWKQPQHF
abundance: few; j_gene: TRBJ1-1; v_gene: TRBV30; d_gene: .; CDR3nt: TGTGCCTGCCCCGTGGCGGGGAACACTGAAGCTTTCTTT; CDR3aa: CACPVAGNTEAFF
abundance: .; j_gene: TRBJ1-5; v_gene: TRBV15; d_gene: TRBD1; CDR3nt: TGTGCCACCAGCAGAGATGAAGGGGGCTCGAGTCAGCCCCAGCATTTT; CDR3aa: CATSRDEGGSSQPQHF
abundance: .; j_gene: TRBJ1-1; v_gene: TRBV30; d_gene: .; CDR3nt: TGTGCCTGGACCGAGGGGAGAGGAGACACTGAAGCTTTCTTT; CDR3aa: CAWTEGRGDTEAFF
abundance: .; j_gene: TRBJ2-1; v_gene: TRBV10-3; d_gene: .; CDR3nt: TGTGCCATCAGTGAGTCGAAGGCAGCAAACAATGAGCAGTTCTTC; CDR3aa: CAISESKAANNEQFF
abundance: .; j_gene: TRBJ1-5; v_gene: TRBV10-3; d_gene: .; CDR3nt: TGTGCCATCAGTTCGTGGGGAAATAGCAATCAGCCCCAGCATTTT; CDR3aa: CAISSWGNSNQPQHF
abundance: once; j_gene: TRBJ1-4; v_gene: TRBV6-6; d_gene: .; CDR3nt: TGTGCCAGCAGTCTCCTAGTGGGGGGACCTAATGAAAAACTGTTTTTT; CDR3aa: CASSLLVGGPNEKLFF
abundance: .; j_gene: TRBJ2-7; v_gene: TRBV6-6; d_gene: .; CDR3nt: TGTGCCAGCAGTTACTCGGCGGACACCTCCTACGAGCAGTACTTC; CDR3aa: CASSYSADTSYEQYF
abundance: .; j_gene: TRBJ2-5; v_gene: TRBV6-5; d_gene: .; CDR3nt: TGTGCCAGCAGTTATGAAGAGACCCAGTACTTC; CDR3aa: CASSYEETQYF
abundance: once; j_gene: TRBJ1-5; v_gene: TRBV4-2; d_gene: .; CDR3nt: TGTGCCAGCAGCCAGCACATGGGATTTAGAGAATTTGAGCCCCAGCATTTT; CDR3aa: CASSQHMGFREFEPQHF
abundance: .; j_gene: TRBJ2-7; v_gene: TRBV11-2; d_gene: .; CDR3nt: TGTGCCAGCAGCCTCTACGAGCAGTACTTC; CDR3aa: CASSLYEQYF
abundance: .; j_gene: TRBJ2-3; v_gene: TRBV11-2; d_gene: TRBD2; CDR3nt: TGTGCCAGCAGCCCCTTACCATCAGCGGGAGCGACAGATACGCAGTATTTT; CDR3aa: CASSPLPSAGATDTQYF
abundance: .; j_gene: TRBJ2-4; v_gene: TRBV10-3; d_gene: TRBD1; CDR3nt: TGTGCCATCAGTGAGGCTAGACAGGGTGAACTAAACATTCAGTACTTC; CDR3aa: CAISEARQGELNIQYF
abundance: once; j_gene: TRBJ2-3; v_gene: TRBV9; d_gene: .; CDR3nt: TGTGCCAGCAGCGTAGTGGCCTTCCCAAGCACAGATACGCAGTATTTT; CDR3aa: CASSVVAFPSTDTQYF
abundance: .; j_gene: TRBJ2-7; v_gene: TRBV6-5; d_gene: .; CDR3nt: TGTGCCAGCAGTTACTCCGGGCCAAGCGACGAGCAGTACTTC; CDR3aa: CASSYSGPSDEQYF